This paragraph reports one TCR beta chain. The antigen is unknown. This record comes from a study of cytomegalovirus exposure and HLA in healthy donors. Study-wide results and caveats: HLA-A and HLA-B allele assignments for most subjects were reportedly predicted accurately using TCR beta sequences. Later genetic work tied a missense DCLRE1C variant to beta-chain V and J trimming.

PCR amplification relied on 60 Vbeta primers (plus 13 Jbeta primers). Measured with immunoSEQ multiplex PCR; TCRdb has only the in-frame clones, and not every one. This table has about 140,000 clones, 75% to 85% appearing once. Germline V lookup: CDR1 SNHLY, CDR2 FYNNEI. The J segment lost 7 bases and the V segment lost 4 bases, leaving 7 bases of the junction unmatched. This CDR3 is built from 14 residues. This receptor was taken from a female donor in good health and CMV-seropositive. This rearrangement joins TRBV2 to TRBJ1-2; 9 bases fit TRBD1. The sample consisted of PBMCs. CDR3 nucleotides: TGTGCCAGCAGTGGCCCCGGGACAGGGACTGGCTACACCTTC. It codes for CASSGPGTGTGYTF.